Listed below are T cell receptor beta chains from one sample, sequenced in a study of cytomegalovirus exposure and HLA in healthy donors. The repertoire was sequenced with immunoSEQ multiplex PCR; TCRdb's copy has only in-frame clones and lacks some. The sample comprises about 130,000 clones, about nine tenths of which are singletons, and around 3.4% rests with the top ten. Sequencing used PBMCs. The receptors were gathered from a man aged 25-40 years in good health and CMV-seronegative. Each CDR3 is given with its conserved first and last residue. D genes are given only for firm matches. Size is stated for part of the rows, as once, few or many counts, or as a class when the clone is expanded.

J gene | V gene | D gene | clone size | CDR3 DNA | CDR3 protein
TRBJ1-1 | TRBV5-1 | NA | NA | TGCGCCAGCAGCCTACAGGGCAGTACTGAAGCTTTCTTT | CASSLQGSTEAFF
TRBJ1-2 | TRBV28 | NA | few | TGTGCCAGCAGTTTCACCTCGACACTTTTTAACTATGGCTACACCTTC | CASSFTSTLFNYGYTF
TRBJ2-6 | TRBV13 | TRBD1 | NA | TGTGCCAGCATCAGACAGGGTTACTCTGGGGCCAACGTCCTGACTTTC | CASIRQGYSGANVLTF
TRBJ1-1 | TRBV4-3 | NA | NA | TGCGCCAGCAGCCAAGACAGGCTAATGAACACTGAAGCTTTCTTT | CASSQDRLMNTEAFF
TRBJ2-6 | TRBV2 | NA | NA | TGTGCCAGCGGGCCCGACTCTGGGGCCAACGTCCTGACTTTC | CASGPDSGANVLTF
TRBJ1-6 | TRBV18 | TRBD1 | NA | TGTGCCAGCTCAGTCGGGACAGCCACTTTAAATTCACCCCTCCACTTT | CASSVGTATLNSPLHF
TRBJ2-7 | TRBV5-4 | TRBD2 | NA | TGTGCCAGCAGCCAAGATGGGACTAGCGGGGGCTACGAGCAGTACTTC | CASSQDGTSGGYEQYF
TRBJ2-3 | TRBV5-1 | NA | NA | TGCGCCAGCAGCCCCCGGACACCTCCAGATACGCAGTATTTT | CASSPRTPPDTQYF
TRBJ2-5 | TRBV28 | NA | NA | TGTGCCAGCAGCCCTCAAGAGACCCAGTACTTC | CASSPQETQYF
TRBJ1-6 | TRBV19 | NA | NA | TGTGCCAGTAGTATGTTGGCAGATTTTAATTCACCCCTCCACTTT | CASSMLADFNSPLHF
TRBJ1-5 | TRBV7-8 | TRBD1 | NA | TGTGCCAGCAGCTCGCGGACAGGGAATCAGCCCCAGCATTTT | CASSSRTGNQPQHF
TRBJ2-7 | TRBV2 | TRBD1 | few | TGTGCCAGCAGGACAGGGGGCTACGAGCAGTACTTC | CASRTGGYEQYF
TRBJ2-3 | TRBV4-3 | TRBD2 | NA | TGCGCCAGCAGCCAAGGACTAGCGGCCGGGGGTACGCAGTATTTT | CASSQGLAAGGTQYF
TRBJ2-3 | TRBV2 | TRBD1 | NA | TGTGCCACCTTGGGACAGGGTCTAGCAGATACGCAGTATTTT | CATLGQGLADTQYF